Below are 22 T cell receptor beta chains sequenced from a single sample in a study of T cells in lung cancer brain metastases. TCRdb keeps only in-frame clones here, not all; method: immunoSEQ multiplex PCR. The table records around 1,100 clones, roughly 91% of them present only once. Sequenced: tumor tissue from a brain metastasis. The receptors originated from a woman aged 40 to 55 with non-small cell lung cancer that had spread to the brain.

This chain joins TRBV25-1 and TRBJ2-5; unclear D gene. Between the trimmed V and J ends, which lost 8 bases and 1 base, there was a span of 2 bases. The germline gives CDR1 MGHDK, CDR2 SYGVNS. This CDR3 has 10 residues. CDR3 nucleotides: TGTGCCAGCGGCCAAGAGACCCAGTACTTC. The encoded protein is CASGQETQYF.

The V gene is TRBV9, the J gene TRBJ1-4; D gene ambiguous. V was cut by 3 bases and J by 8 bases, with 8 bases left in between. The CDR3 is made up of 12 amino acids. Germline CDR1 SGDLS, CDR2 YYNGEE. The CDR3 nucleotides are TGTGCCAGCAGCGGGAACACGGAAAAACTGTTTTTT. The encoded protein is CASSGNTEKLFF.

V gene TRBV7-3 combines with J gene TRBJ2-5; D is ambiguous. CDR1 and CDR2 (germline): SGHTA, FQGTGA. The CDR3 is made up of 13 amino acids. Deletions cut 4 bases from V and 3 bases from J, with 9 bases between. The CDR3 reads CASSSGPEETQYF. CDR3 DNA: TGTGCCAGCAGCTCCGGACCCGAAGAGACCCAGTACTTC.

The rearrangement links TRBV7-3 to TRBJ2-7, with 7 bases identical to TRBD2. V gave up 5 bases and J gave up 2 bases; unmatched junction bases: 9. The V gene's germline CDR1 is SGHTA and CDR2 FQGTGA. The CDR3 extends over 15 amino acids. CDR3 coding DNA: TGTGCCAGCAGCCCTACCGGGACTAACGCCTACGAGCAGTACTTC. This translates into CASSPTGTNAYEQYF. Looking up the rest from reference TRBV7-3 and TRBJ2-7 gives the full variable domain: GAGVSQTPSNKVTEKGKYVELRCDPISGHTALYWYRQSLGQGPEFLIYFQGTGAADDSGLPNDRFFAVRPEGSVSTLKIQRTERGDSAVYLCASSPTGTNAYEQYFGPGTRLTVT.

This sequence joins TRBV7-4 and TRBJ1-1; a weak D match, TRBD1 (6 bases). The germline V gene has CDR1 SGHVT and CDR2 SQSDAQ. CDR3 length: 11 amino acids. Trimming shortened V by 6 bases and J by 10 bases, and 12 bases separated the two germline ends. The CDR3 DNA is TGTGCCAGCAGGGGGGCCCAGAGAGCTTTCTTT. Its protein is CASRGAQRAFF.

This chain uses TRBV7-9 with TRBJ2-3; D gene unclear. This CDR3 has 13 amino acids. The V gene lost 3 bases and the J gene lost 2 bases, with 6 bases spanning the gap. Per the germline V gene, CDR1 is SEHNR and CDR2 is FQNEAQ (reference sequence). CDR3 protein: CASSLPPTDTQYF. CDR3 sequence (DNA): TGTGCCAGCAGCTTGCCTCCCACAGATACGCAGTATTTT.

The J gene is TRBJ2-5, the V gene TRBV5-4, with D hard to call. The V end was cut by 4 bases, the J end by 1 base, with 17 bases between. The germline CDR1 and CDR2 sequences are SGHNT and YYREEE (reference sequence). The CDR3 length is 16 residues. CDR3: CASSTPLGDFQETQYF. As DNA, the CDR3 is TGTGCCAGCAGCACGCCCTTAGGAGACTTCCAAGAGACCCAGTACTTC.

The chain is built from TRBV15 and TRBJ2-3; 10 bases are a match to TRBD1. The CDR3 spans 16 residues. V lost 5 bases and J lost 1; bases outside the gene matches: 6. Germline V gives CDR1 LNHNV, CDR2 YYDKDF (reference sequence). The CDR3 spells CATSRDRGVGTDTQYF. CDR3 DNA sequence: TGTGCCACCAGCCGGGACAGGGGAGTGGGCACAGATACGCAGTATTTT.

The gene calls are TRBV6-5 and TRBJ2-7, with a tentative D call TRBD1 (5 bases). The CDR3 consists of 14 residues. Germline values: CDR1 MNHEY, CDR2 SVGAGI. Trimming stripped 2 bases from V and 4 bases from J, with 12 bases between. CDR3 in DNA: TGTGCCAGCAGTTACAGCACAGGTGTTTACGAGCAGTACTTC. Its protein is CASSYSTGVYEQYF.

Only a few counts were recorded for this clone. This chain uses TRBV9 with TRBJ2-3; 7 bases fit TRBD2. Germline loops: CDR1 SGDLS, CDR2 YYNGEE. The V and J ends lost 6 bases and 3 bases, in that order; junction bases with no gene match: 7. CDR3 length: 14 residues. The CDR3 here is CASNGLGETDTQYF. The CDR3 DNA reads TGTGCCAGCAACGGACTAGGAGAGACAGATACGCAGTATTTT.

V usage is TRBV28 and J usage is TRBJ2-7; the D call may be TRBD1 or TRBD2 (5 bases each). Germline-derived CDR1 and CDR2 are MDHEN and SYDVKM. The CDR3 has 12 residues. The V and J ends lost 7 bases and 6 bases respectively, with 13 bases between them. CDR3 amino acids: CASTGRPTEQYF. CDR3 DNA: TGTGCCAGCACAGGGAGACCCACCGAGCAGTACTTC. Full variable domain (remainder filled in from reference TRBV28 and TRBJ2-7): DVKVTQSSRYLVKRTGEKVFLECVQDMDHENMFWYRQDPGLGLRLIYFSYDVKMKEKGDIPEGYSVSREKKERFSLILESASTNQTSMYLCASTGRPTEQYFGPGTRLTVT.

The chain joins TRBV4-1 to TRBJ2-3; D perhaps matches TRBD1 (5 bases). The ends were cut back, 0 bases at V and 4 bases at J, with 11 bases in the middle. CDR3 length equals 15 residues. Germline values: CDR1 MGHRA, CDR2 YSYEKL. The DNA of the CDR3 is TGCGCCAGCAGCCAAGAACCAGGGTTCGCAGATACGCAGTATTTT. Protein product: CASSQEPGFADTQYF.

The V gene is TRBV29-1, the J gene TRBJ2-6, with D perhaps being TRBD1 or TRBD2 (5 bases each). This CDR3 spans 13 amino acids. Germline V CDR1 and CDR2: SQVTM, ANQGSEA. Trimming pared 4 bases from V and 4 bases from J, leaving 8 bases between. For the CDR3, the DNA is TGCAGCGTTGCGGGGCTAGGGGCCAACGTCCTGACTTTC. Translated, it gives CSVAGLGANVLTF.

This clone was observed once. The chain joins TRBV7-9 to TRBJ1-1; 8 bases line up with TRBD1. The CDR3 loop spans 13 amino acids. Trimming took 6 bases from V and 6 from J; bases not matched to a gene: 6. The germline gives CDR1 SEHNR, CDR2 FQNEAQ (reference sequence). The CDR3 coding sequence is TGTGCCAGCAGTCCGGACAGGGCGGCTGAAGCTTTCTTT. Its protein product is CASSPDRAAEAFF.

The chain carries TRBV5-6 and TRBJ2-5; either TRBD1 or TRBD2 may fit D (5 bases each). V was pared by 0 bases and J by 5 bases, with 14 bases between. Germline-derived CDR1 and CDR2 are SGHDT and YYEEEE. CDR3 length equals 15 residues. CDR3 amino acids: CASSLGDGPGETQYF. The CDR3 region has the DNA TGTGCCAGCAGCTTGGGGGACGGGCCTGGGGAGACCCAGTACTTC.

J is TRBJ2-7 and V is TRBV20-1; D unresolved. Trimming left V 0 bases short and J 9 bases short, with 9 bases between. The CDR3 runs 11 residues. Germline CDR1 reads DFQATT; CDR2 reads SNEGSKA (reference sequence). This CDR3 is CSARDGQGQYF. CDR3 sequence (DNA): TGCAGTGCTAGAGATGGCCAAGGGCAGTACTTC.

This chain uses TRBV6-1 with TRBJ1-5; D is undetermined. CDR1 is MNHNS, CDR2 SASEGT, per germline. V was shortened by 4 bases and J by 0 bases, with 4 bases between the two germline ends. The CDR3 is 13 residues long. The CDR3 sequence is CASSGSSNQPQHF. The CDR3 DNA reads TGTGCCAGCAGTGGGAGTAGCAATCAGCCCCAGCATTTT.

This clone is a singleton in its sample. The DNA of the CDR3 is TGTGCCAGCAGTGAAACTAGCGGGAGTGGTGCAGATACGCAGTATTTT. This codes for CASSETSGSGADTQYF. The chain has TRBV6-1 and TRBJ2-3; TRBD2 aligns across 11 bases. V was pared by 2 bases and J by 4 bases, with 5 bases of the junction left unmatched. The germline gives CDR1 MNHNS, CDR2 SASEGT. This CDR3 has 16 residues.

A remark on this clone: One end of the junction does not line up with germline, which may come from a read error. The CDR3 reads CASSIGTGEGNEQYF. The CDR3 region has the DNA TGTGCTAGCAGCATCGGGACAGGTGAAGGGAACGAGCAGTACTTC. The chain is built from TRBV7-7 and TRBJ2-7; 8 nucleotides align to TRBD1. Germline CDR1 is SSHAT and CDR2 is FNYEAQ (reference sequence). The length of the CDR3 is 15 residues.

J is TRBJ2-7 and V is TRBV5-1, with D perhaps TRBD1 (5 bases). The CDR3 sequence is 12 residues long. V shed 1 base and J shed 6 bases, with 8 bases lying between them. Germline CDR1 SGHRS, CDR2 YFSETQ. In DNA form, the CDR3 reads TGCGCCAGCAGCTTGAGGGGTCTCGAGCAGTACTTC. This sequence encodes CASSLRGLEQYF.

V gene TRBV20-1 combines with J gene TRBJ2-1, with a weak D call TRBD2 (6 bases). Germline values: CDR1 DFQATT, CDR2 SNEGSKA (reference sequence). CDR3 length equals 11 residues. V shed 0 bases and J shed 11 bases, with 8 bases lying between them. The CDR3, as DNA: TGCAGTGCTAGAGATGGGACTCAGCAGTTCTTC. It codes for CSARDGTQQFF.

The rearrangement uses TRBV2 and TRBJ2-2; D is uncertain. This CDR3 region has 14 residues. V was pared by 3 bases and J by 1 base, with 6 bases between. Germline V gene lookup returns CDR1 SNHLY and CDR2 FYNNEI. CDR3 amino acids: CASSELGNTGELFF. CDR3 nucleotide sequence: TGTGCCAGCAGTGAGTTGGGGAACACCGGGGAGCTGTTTTTT.